In this sample, the clone carrying this T cell receptor (beta chain) turned up a few times. Its antigen is unidentified. The data were obtained in a study of shared clonotypes between healthy human individuals. Study summary: Researchers assigned three CD4 naive, three CD4 memory, two CD8 naive and one CD8 memory plate to each donor.

The study, taken as a whole, reports: Non-shared clonotypes showed lower generation probabilities than clonotypes common to all four donors. At large depth, rarefaction still showed sorted-subset sequencing to be incomplete.

Germline trimming cut 7 bases from V and 12 bases from J; bases unmatched to any gene: 8. CDR3 length: 13 amino acids. CDR1 and CDR2 from the germline V gene are SNHLY and FYNNEI. Clones were read by immunoSEQ multiplex PCR, and TCRdb kept only the in-frame ones, dropping some. The data show fewer than 3 million clones, 85% to 95% seen once. The sequenced material came from naive CD4+ T cells from PBMCs. Subset specified: CD45RA+ positively selected. This sequence was found in a man between 18 and 35 years old in good health. Some clones in this sample may be carry-over from other donors' samples. The rearrangement links TRBV2 to TRBJ1-4; 10 bases are shared with TRBD1. CDR3 residues: CASNGQGVTELFF. The DNA for the CDR3 is TGTGCCAGCAACGGACAGGGGGTCACTGAACTGTTTTTT. Combining the CDR3 with reference TRBV2 and TRBJ1-4 gives the whole variable domain EPEVTQTPSHQVTQMGQEVILRCVPISNHLYFYWYRQILGQKVEFLVSFYNNEISEKSEIFDDQFSVERPDGSNFTLKIRSTKLEDSAMYFCASNGQGVTELFFGSGTQLSVL.